This TCR beta chain appears in the sequencing data of a study of T-cell memory formation after mild COVID-19. Overall study: Largely donor-specific TCR clusters were found.

General study results and limits: Contracting clones from day 15 to 85 had balanced CD4/CD8; later expanders favoured CD4+.

Germline V gene data show CDR1 as SGHTA and CDR2 as FQGNSA. The CDR3 is 16 amino acids. Trimming pared 2 bases from V and 4 bases from J, leaving 17 bases between. This clonotype was counted a few times. Its antigen remains unknown. TCRdb recomputed calls from the 5' RACE reads with MiXCR, one row per CDR3 protein. Among about 270,000 distinct CDR3 sequences listed, 15% to 20% were seen once. The sequenced sample was PBMCs or a T cell subset sorted from them (not recorded which). This TCR derives from a man aged 18 to 35 who had mild COVID-19 (a few samples of this study predate the infection). Cell type and time point are not known. V and J are TRBV7-2 and TRBJ1-2, with no clear D. As DNA, the CDR3 is TGTGCCAGCAGCTTAAATTTATATCCCGGCCCCTATGGCTACACCTTC. Its translation: CASSLNLYPGPYGYTF.